This TCR beta chain was retrieved from a study of untreated major depressive disorder. The germline CDR1 and CDR2 sequences are MGHRA and YSYEKL. The CDR3 covers 15 residues. V lost 4 bases, J lost 7 bases, and 17 bases lay in between. Profiled with immunoSEQ multiplex PCR; TCRdb holds only in-frame clones, not every one. Of tens of thousands of clones listed, about 93% are singletons. This rearrangement joins TRBV4-1 to TRBJ2-4; no clear D gene. The sequencing input was CD4+ T cells from PBMCs. This clonotype originated in a man aged 25-45 years in good health. As DNA, the CDR3 is TGCGCCAGCAGCCGAATGTGGCTGAGTGGGAACATTCAGTACTTC. Residues: CASSRMWLSGNIQYF.